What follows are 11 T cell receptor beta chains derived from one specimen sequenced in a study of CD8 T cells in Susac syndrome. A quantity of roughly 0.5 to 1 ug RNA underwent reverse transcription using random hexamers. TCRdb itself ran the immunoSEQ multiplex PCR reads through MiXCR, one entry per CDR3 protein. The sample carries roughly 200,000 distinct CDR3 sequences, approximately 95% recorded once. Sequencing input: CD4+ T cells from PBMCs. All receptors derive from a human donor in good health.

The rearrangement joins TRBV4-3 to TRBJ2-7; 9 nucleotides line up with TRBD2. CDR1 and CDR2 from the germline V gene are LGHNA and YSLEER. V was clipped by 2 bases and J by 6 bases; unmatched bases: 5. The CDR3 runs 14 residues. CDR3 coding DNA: TGCGCCAGCAGCCAATCCGGGACTAGCAGCGAGCAGTACTTC. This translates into CASSQSGTSSEQYF.

The DNA for the CDR3 is TGCAGTGCTACCACTCTCGGGATTTTTAGCACAGATACGCAGTATTTT. Amino acid sequence: CSATTLGIFSTDTQYF. V and J are TRBV20-1 and TRBJ2-3; D is perhaps TRBD2 (5 bases). V was shortened by 4 bases and J by 0 bases, with 17 bases between the two germline ends. Per the germline V gene, CDR1 is DFQATT and CDR2 is SNEGSKA (reference sequence). This CDR3 is 16 amino acids long.

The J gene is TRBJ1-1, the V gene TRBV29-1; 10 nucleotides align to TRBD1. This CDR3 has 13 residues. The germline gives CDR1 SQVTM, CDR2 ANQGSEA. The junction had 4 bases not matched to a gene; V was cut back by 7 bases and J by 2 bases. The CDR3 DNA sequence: TGCAGCGCCTCGACAGGGGGCAACACTGAAGCTTTCTTT. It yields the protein CSASTGGNTEAFF.

This CDR3 is CSAEERAYNEQFF. CDR3 sequence (DNA): TGCAGTGCTGAGGAACGAGCGTACAATGAGCAGTTCTTC. The chain has TRBV20-1 and TRBJ2-1; D gene unclear. Trimming cost V 5 bases and J 4 bases, with 12 bases left between them. CDR1 and CDR2 (germline): DFQATT, SNEGSKA (reference sequence). The CDR3 consists of 13 residues.

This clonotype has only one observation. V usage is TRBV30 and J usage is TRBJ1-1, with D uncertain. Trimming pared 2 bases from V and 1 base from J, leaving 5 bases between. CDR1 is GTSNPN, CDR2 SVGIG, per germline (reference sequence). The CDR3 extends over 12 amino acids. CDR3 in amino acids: CAWSPGNTEAFF. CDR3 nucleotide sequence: TGTGCCTGGAGTCCAGGGAACACTGAAGCTTTCTTT.

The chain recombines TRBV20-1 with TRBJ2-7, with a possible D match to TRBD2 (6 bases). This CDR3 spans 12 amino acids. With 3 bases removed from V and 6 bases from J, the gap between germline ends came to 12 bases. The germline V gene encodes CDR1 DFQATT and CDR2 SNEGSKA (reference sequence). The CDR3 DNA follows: TGCAGTGCTAGTGACGGGAGATCCGAGCAGTACTTC. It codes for CSASDGRSEQYF.

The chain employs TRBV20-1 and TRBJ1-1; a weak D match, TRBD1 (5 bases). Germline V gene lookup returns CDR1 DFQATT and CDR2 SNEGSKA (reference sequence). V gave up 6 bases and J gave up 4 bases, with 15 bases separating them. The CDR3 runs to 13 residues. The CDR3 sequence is CSAGPGQGTEAFF. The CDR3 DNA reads TGCAGTGCCGGGCCGGGGCAGGGCACTGAAGCTTTCTTT.

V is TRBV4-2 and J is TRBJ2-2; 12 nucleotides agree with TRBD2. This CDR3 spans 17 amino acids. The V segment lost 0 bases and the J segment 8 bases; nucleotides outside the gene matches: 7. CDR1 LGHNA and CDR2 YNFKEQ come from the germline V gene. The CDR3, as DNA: TGTGCCAGCAGCCAAGATCGTGTGACTAGCGGGAGAGGGGAGCTGTTTTTT. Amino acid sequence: CASSQDRVTSGRGELFF.

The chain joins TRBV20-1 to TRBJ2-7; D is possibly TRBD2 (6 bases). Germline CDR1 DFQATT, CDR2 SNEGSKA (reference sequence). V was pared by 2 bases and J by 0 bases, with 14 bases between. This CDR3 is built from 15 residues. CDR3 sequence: CSARRVGSTSYEQYF. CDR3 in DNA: TGCAGTGCTAGACGTGTCGGGAGTACCTCCTACGAGCAGTACTTC.

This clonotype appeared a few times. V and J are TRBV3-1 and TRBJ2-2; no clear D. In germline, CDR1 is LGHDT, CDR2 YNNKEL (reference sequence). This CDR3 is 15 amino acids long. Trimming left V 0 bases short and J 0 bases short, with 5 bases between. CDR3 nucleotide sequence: TGTGCCAGCAGCCAAGATGCCTCGAACACCGGGGAGCTGTTTTTT. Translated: CASSQDASNTGELFF.

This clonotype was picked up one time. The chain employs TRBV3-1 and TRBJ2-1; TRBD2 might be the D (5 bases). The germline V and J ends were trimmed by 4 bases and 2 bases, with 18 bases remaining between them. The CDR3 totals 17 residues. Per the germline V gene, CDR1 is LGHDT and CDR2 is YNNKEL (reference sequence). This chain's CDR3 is CASSLSRGQAAYNEQFF. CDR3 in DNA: TGTGCCAGCAGCCTAAGTCGGGGTCAGGCCGCCTACAATGAGCAGTTCTTC.